A single sample is the source of the 24 T cell receptor beta chains below, sequenced in a study of blood T cell repertoires in COVID-19. Clones were sequenced by immunoSEQ multiplex PCR, and TCRdb holds only the in-frame ones, with some missing. This sample has 75,000 or so clones, with around 78% found just once. Sequenced input: peripheral blood. All receptors derive from a woman aged 80 or over with acute or convalescent COVID-19.

This clone was recorded once. The J gene is TRBJ1-5, the V gene TRBV6-5; the D is unclear. The V gene lost 6 bases and the J gene lost 4 bases, with 7 bases spanning the gap. Germline CDR1 reads MNHEY; CDR2 reads SVGAGI. The CDR3 extends over 12 amino acids. DNA of the CDR3: TGTGCCAGCAGCTTTATGAATCAGCCCCAGCATTTT. Protein sequence: CASSFMNQPQHF.

The chain carries TRBV5-1 and TRBJ1-1, with D possibly being TRBD1 (6 bases). The CDR3 sequence is 16 residues long. V gave up 8 bases and J gave up 3 bases, with 23 bases separating them. Germline values: CDR1 SGHRS, CDR2 YFSETQ. The CDR3 loop is CARARGHESGDTEAFF. In DNA, the CDR3 is TGCGCCAGGGCAAGGGGACATGAGTCGGGTGACACTGAAGCTTTCTTT.

The CDR3 loop reads CASSPTPGQGSTEAFF. In nucleotides, the CDR3 is TGTGCCAGCAGCCCGACCCCGGGACAGGGTTCCACTGAAGCTTTCTTT. This rearrangement joins TRBV3-1 (or the pseudogene TRBV3-2) to TRBJ1-1; 9 bases line up with TRBD1. Germline CDR1 LGHDT, CDR2 YNNKEL (reference sequence). The CDR3 consists of 16 residues. V lost 4 bases and J lost 4; bases outside the gene matches: 10.

This rearrangement joins TRBV7-6 to TRBJ2-3; 8 bases align to TRBD2. From germline, CDR1 is SGHVS and CDR2 FNYEAQ. J gave up 6 bases and V 5 bases, and 10 bases lay outside the gene matches. The CDR3 consists of 15 residues. The CDR3 DNA sequence: TGTGCCAGCAGCAATCAGCGGGAGTCGGGCGATACGCAGTATTTT. As protein: CASSNQRESGDTQYF.

This clone has just one count. The chain couples TRBV30 to TRBJ1-5; D gene ambiguous. This CDR3 contains 13 residues. V shed 0 bases and J shed 8 bases, with 11 bases lying between them. Germline-derived CDR1 and CDR2 are GTSNPN and SVGIG (reference sequence). In nucleotides, the CDR3 is TGTGCCTGGAGTGTAGGACGGGAGGAGCCCCAGCATTTT. Translating gives CAWSVGREEPQHF.

Here the CDR3 DNA reads TGCAGCACAATGACAGGGGCCACTGAAGCTTTCTTT. This encodes CSTMTGATEAFF. The V call is TRBV29-1, the J call TRBJ1-1, with 8 bases that match TRBD1. Germline V gene data show CDR1 as SQVTM and CDR2 as ANQGSEA. V trimming: 8 bases; J trimming: 4 bases; junction bases outside the gene matches: 6. This CDR3 comprises 12 residues.

The rearrangement joins TRBV10-1 to TRBJ2-5; 8 positions match TRBD2. The CDR3 contains 16 residues. The junction had 13 bases not matched to a gene; V was cut back by 6 bases and J by 4 bases. CDR1 and CDR2 (germline): WNHNN, SYGVQD (reference sequence). The CDR3 DNA sequence: TGCGCCAGCAGACGAGACTATCGGGAGGGCATAGAGACCCAGTACTTC. Its protein product is CASRRDYREGIETQYF.

The CDR3 protein is CASSLQGKNTGELFF. Written as DNA, the CDR3 is TGCGCCAGCAGCCTACAGGGAAAGAACACCGGGGAGCTGTTTTTT. The chain has TRBV5-1 and TRBJ2-2, with D maybe TRBD1 (6 bases). Trimming stripped 4 bases from V and 1 base from J, with 11 bases between. CDR3 length: 15 amino acids. The germline gives CDR1 SGHRS, CDR2 YFSETQ.

The chain links TRBV5-1 to TRBJ2-7, with D possibly being TRBD1 (6 bases). The CDR3 runs to 13 residues. Germline-derived CDR1 and CDR2 are SGHRS and YFSETQ. V was trimmed by 3 bases and J by 2 bases, leaving 9 bases between them. The CDR3 nucleotides are TGCGCCAGCAGCTCTGGACAGACCTACGAGCAGTACTTC. It specifies CASSSGQTYEQYF.

The chain is built from TRBV5-6 and TRBJ1-6; TRBD1 might be the D (6 bases). Germline V CDR1 and CDR2: SGHDT, YYEEEE. The CDR3 contains 18 residues. V shed 6 bases and J shed 4 bases, with 23 bases lying between them. CDR3 nucleotide sequence: TGTGCCAGCACCCGCGGGAGGGACACCCACTCTTATAATTCACCCCTCCACTTT. It is translated as CASTRGRDTHSYNSPLHF.

In its sample, this clone was seen a few times. The chain uses TRBV11-2 and TRBJ2-2, with 7 bases fitting TRBD1. The V segment lost 3 bases and the J segment 12 bases; nucleotides outside the gene matches: 7. The CDR3 totals 13 residues. CDR1 and CDR2 from the germline V gene are SGHAT and FQNNGV. CDR3 in amino acids: CASSFGGGQKLFF. In DNA, the CDR3 is TGTGCCAGCAGCTTCGGTGGGGGACAGAAGCTGTTTTTT.

The V and J genes are TRBV3-1 (or the pseudogene TRBV3-2) and TRBJ2-5; weak D call: TRBD2 (5 bases). Trimming shortened V by 4 bases and J by 1 base, and 13 bases separated the two germline ends. Germline assignment: CDR1 LGHDT and CDR2 YNNKEL (reference sequence). The CDR3 loop spans 15 amino acids. DNA for the CDR3: TGTGCCAGCAGCCGGGCGGCGGGTCCCCAAGAGACCCAGTACTTC. It yields the protein CASSRAAGPQETQYF.

The chain combines TRBV7-6 with TRBJ2-1, with 10 bases fitting TRBD1. CDR3 length: 16 residues. CDR1 SGHVS and CDR2 FNYEAQ come from the germline V gene. Trimming removed 1 base from V and 4 bases from J; junction bases left unmatched: 4. The CDR3 region is CASSLEQGQGYNEQFF. CDR3 nucleotides: TGTGCCAGCAGCTTAGAACAGGGACAGGGGTACAATGAGCAGTTCTTC.

J is TRBJ1-3 and V is TRBV7-2; D perhaps matches TRBD1 (5 bases). This CDR3 is 13 amino acids long. The germline V gene has CDR1 SGHTA and CDR2 FQGNSA. Trimming pared 5 bases from V and 2 bases from J, leaving 7 bases between. The CDR3 sequence is CASSKDTGNTIYF. CDR3 sequence (DNA): TGTGCCAGCAGCAAGGACACTGGAAACACCATATATTTT.

Only a few counts were recorded for this clone. V and J are TRBV5-1 and TRBJ2-7, with 9 bases fitting TRBD2. The germline gives CDR1 SGHRS, CDR2 YFSETQ. This CDR3 contains 15 residues. The trim removed 0 bases at V and 5 bases at J, leaving 6 bases unmatched. CDR3 DNA: TGCGCCAGCAGCTTGGGCGGGAGGGCCCAGGACGAGCAGTACTTC. It translates to CASSLGGRAQDEQYF.

The V call is TRBV5-4, the J call TRBJ1-2; 7 bases agree with TRBD1. Per the germline V gene, CDR1 is SGHNT and CDR2 is YYREEE (reference sequence). V shed 4 bases and J 4 bases; nucleotides not matched to a gene: 7. CDR3 length: 14 residues. The CDR3, as DNA: TGTGCCAGCAGCCCAGGGGGGCGCGGCTATGGCTACACCTTC. Its translation: CASSPGGRGYGYTF. Based on the CDR3 plus reference TRBV5-4 and TRBJ1-2, the full variable domain is ETGVTQSPTHLIKTRGQQVTLRCSSQSGHNTVSWYQQALGQGPQFIFQYYREEENGRGNFPPRFSGLQFPNYSSELNVNALELDDSALYLCASSPGGRGYGYTFGSGTRLTVV.

The chain recombines TRBV7-3 with TRBJ2-2; possible D gene TRBD1, 6 bases. V gave up 2 bases and J gave up 6 bases, with 10 bases separating them. CDR1 is SGHTA, CDR2 FQGTGA, per germline. The CDR3 spans 14 residues. The CDR3 nucleotides are TGTGCCAGCAGCTTAGGGGCAGGGGCCGGGGAGCTGTTTTTT. Amino acids: CASSLGAGAGELFF.

The chain employs TRBV4-1 and TRBJ2-1; 8 bases are shared with TRBD1. The CDR3 extends over 18 amino acids. Per germline, CDR1 MGHRA and CDR2 YSYEKL. The junction had 16 bases not matched to a gene; V was cut back by 2 bases and J by 7 bases. The CDR3 reads CASSQPRETRGLNNEQFF. CDR3 bases: TGCGCCAGCAGCCAACCTCGGGAGACCAGGGGGCTGAATAATGAGCAGTTCTTC.

The V and J genes are TRBV9 and TRBJ2-2; possible D gene TRBD1, 5 bases. V was trimmed by 3 bases and J by 4 bases, leaving 13 bases between them. The CDR3 is made up of 15 amino acids. Germline CDR1 SGDLS, CDR2 YYNGEE. The CDR3 region is CASSAQDLSTGELFF. CDR3 in DNA: TGTGCCAGCAGCGCACAGGATCTAAGCACCGGGGAGCTGTTTTTT.

The chain joins TRBV5-6 to TRBJ1-3; TRBD1 matches 7 bases. Germline CDR1 SGHDT, CDR2 YYEEEE. The junction had 4 bases not matched to a gene; V was cut back by 3 bases and J by 4 bases. This CDR3 spans 14 amino acids. This CDR3 reads CASSSDRAGNTIYF. In DNA form, the CDR3 reads TGTGCCAGCAGCTCAGACAGGGCCGGAAACACCATATATTTT.

This sequence joins TRBV7-9 and TRBJ2-4; 7 positions agree with TRBD2. This CDR3 comprises 16 residues. Trimming took 7 bases from V and 7 from J; bases not matched to a gene: 16. The germline V gene encodes CDR1 SEHNR and CDR2 FQNEAQ (reference sequence). The CDR3, as DNA: TGTGCCAGCACCCCAGGCGGGAGAGGGAGAAGGAACATTCAGTACTTC. This translates into CASTPGGRGRRNIQYF.

This rearrangement joins TRBV21-1 to TRBJ1-3. TRBV21-1 is a documented pseudogene. The CDR3 has 17 amino acids. The CDR3 loop is CASSKAGFGGRRNTIYF. The CDR3, as DNA: TGTGCCAGCAGCAAAGCAGGGTTCGGCGGGAGAAGAAACACCATATATTTT.

The chain joins TRBV7-3 to TRBJ2-3; 10 nucleotides align to TRBD2. This CDR3 is built from 15 residues. Germline V gene lookup returns CDR1 SGHTA and CDR2 FQGTGA. The trim removed 4 bases at V and 2 bases at J, leaving 3 bases unmatched. The CDR3 spells CASSWTSGFTDTQYF. Here the CDR3 DNA reads TGTGCCAGCAGCTGGACTAGCGGATTCACAGATACGCAGTATTTT.

The J gene is TRBJ1-2, the V gene TRBV19, with D possibly being TRBD1 (5 bases). Germline V CDR1 and CDR2: LNHDA, SQIVND (reference sequence). The CDR3 is made up of 12 amino acids. In nucleotides, the CDR3 is TGTTCGGGGGATCGGGGCGACTATGGCTACACCTTC. It translates to CSGDRGDYGYTF.